These T cell receptor beta chains were read from a single sample in a study of T cell changes during pregnancy in multiple sclerosis. The protocol was immunoSEQ multiplex PCR, while the TCRdb copy is restricted to in-frame clones and leaves out a portion. The table lists about 31,000 clones, 70% to 90% of them singletons, with roughly 0.72% in the top ten. Specimen: CD4+ T cells from peripheral blood mononuclear cells, collected in the first trimester of pregnancy. Source of these receptors: a female donor in good health, enrolled as a control in a pregnancy study. CDR3s leave out the opening cysteine and the closing phenylalanine or tryptophan. The order of the fields is CDR3 length, clone size, D gene, V gene, J gene, CDR3 protein. A D gene is named only where the DNA matches it firmly. Not every row has a clone size; where given, it reads once, few, many or a size class.

length: 15; size: NA; D: TRBD1; V: TRBV7-8; J: TRBJ1-1; CDR3: ASSPIPGQGALAEAF
length: 14; size: NA; D: NA; V: TRBV4-2; J: TRBJ1-1; CDR3: ASSQLLTGRNTEAF
length: 14; size: NA; D: NA; V: TRBV9; J: TRBJ2-1; CDR3: ASSVGDSSSYNEQF
length: 14; size: once; D: TRBD1; V: TRBV5-8; J: TRBJ1-4; CDR3: ASSQGTGRGDEKLF
length: 12; size: NA; D: NA; V: TRBV4-3; J: TRBJ1-6; CDR3: ASSQGQSNSPLH
length: 13; size: once; D: TRBD1; V: TRBV4-2; J: TRBJ2-1; CDR3: ASSQVMGQANEQF
length: 12; size: NA; D: NA; V: TRBV29-1; J: TRBJ1-1; CDR3: SVGSNHMNTEAF
length: 9; size: NA; D: NA; V: TRBV6-1; J: TRBJ2-5; CDR3: ASTLKETQY
length: 14; size: NA; D: NA; V: TRBV14; J: TRBJ1-2; CDR3: ASSPRGGTFNYGYT
length: 12; size: NA; D: NA; V: TRBV11-3; J: TRBJ1-2; CDR3: ASSLAAGHGGYT
length: 15; size: NA; D: TRBD1; V: TRBV5-1; J: TRBJ2-7; CDR3: ASRPATGTGGAGEQY
length: 12; size: NA; D: NA; V: TRBV6-5; J: TRBJ1-1; CDR3: ASSFGLMNTEAF
length: 17; size: NA; D: TRBD1; V: TRBV7-8; J: TRBJ2-3; CDR3: ASSSTFRGQTFSTDTQY
length: 15; size: NA; D: TRBD2; V: TRBV4-1; J: TRBJ2-3; CDR3: ASSHRLAGGLRDTQY
length: 14; size: NA; D: TRBD1; V: TRBV7-2; J: TRBJ1-6; CDR3: ASSLDETGGSSPLH
length: 13; size: NA; D: TRBD1; V: TRBV9; J: TRBJ2-3; CDR3: ASSRPGQGVDTQY
length: 14; size: NA; D: TRBD2; V: TRBV25-1; J: TRBJ2-3; CDR3: ASSDWGIAGGDTQY
length: 11; size: NA; D: TRBD1; V: TRBV6-6; J: TRBJ2-5; CDR3: ASSYSIIGTEY
length: 15; size: once; D: TRBD2; V: TRBV4-3; J: TRBJ2-3; CDR3: ASSQDEGLAGGSTQY
length: 12; size: NA; D: NA; V: TRBV19; J: TRBJ1-5; CDR3: AISPGNSNQPQH
length: 9; size: NA; D: NA; V: TRBV6-5; J: TRBJ1-3; CDR3: ASCKGNTIY
length: 12; size: NA; D: NA; V: TRBV11-3; J: TRBJ1-1; CDR3: ASTLLRTRGEAF
length: 13; size: NA; D: TRBD2; V: TRBV9; J: TRBJ2-5; CDR3: ASSVDPTSPSFQY
length: 14; size: NA; D: NA; V: TRBV4-3; J: TRBJ1-2; CDR3: ASSQDLMGGLYGYT
length: 14; size: NA; D: TRBD1; V: TRBV6-5; J: TRBJ1-6; CDR3: ASSYSLTGGNSPLH
length: 12; size: NA; D: TRBD1; V: TRBV6-5; J: TRBJ1-2; CDR3: ASTRTGDQWGYT
length: 12; size: NA; D: TRBD1; V: TRBV6-1; J: TRBJ1-6; CDR3: ASSRTGGGSPLH
length: 13; size: NA; D: NA; V: TRBV5-6; J: TRBJ2-7; CDR3: ASSPWGSTSYEQY
length: 14; size: NA; D: NA; V: TRBV5-1; J: TRBJ2-6; CDR3: ASSLDGNSGANVLT
length: 12; size: NA; D: NA; V: TRBV19; J: TRBJ2-7; CDR3: ASSLQGTGYEQY
length: 13; size: NA; D: NA; V: TRBV15; J: TRBJ1-5; CDR3: ATSSLGDLGQPQH
length: 12; size: NA; D: TRBD1; V: TRBV7-7; J: TRBJ1-3; CDR3: ASSPGTAVDTIY
length: 13; size: NA; D: NA; V: TRBV7-3; J: TRBJ1-6; CDR3: ASSSEGLNNSPLH
length: 14; size: NA; D: NA; V: TRBV5-1; J: TRBJ1-5; CDR3: ASSLEGGGGNQPQH
length: 11; size: NA; D: NA; V: TRBV7-9; J: TRBJ2-7; CDR3: AAGGLQNYEQY
length: 11; size: NA; D: TRBD1; V: TRBV7-3; J: TRBJ1-2; CDR3: ASSLDREAGYT
length: 13; size: NA; D: NA; V: TRBV7-2; J: TRBJ2-3; CDR3: ASSPHGPTTDTQY
length: 12; size: NA; D: NA; V: TRBV6-6; J: TRBJ1-1; CDR3: ASSYFPGTTEAF
length: 9; size: NA; D: NA; V: TRBV20-1; J: TRBJ2-7; CDR3: SAEGSYEQY
length: 14; size: NA; D: TRBD2; V: TRBV7-3; J: TRBJ2-1; CDR3: ASSSASGGVWAEQF
length: 12; size: NA; D: TRBD1; V: TRBV6-6; J: TRBJ2-7; CDR3: ASTPRDSPYEQY
length: 13; size: once; D: TRBD1; V: TRBV19; J: TRBJ1-5; CDR3: ASRKPGQGIQPQH
length: 16; size: once; D: TRBD2; V: TRBV19; J: TRBJ2-7; CDR3: ASSMALAGGLVGYEQY
length: 12; size: NA; D: NA; V: TRBV19; J: TRBJ1-3; CDR3: ASKSLYSGNTIY
length: 15; size: NA; D: TRBD1; V: TRBV4-3; J: TRBJ1-4; CDR3: ASSQYRGSNYKEKLF
length: 15; size: NA; D: TRBD2; V: TRBV11-3; J: TRBJ2-3; CDR3: ASSLGLAGRPPDTQY
length: 13; size: NA; D: TRBD1; V: TRBV5-6; J: TRBJ2-7; CDR3: ASSSGTGAPYEQY
length: 12; size: NA; D: TRBD1; V: TRBV9; J: TRBJ1-2; CDR3: ASSTRDRGNGYT
length: 13; size: NA; D: NA; V: TRBV4-3; J: TRBJ2-1; CDR3: ASSQDRGSWNEQF
length: 10; size: NA; D: NA; V: TRBV19; J: TRBJ2-2; CDR3: ASSPPAGELF
length: 14; size: NA; D: TRBD1; V: TRBV7-2; J: TRBJ1-6; CDR3: ASSLAGTGEYSPLH
length: 13; size: NA; D: TRBD1; V: TRBV2; J: TRBJ1-1; CDR3: ASYPSGQINTEAF